Listed here are 2 T cell receptor beta chains from one sample, sequenced in a study of T cell changes during pregnancy in multiple sclerosis. Measured with immunoSEQ multiplex PCR; TCRdb has only the in-frame clones, and not every one. Of tens of thousands of clones listed, more than 85% are singletons. The sample here was CD8+ T cells from peripheral blood mononuclear cells, taken before pregnancy. The source of these receptors is a female donor with multiple sclerosis, enrolled in a pregnancy study.

The chain joins TRBV12-5 to TRBJ1-5; tentatively, D is TRBD1 (6 bases). V was clipped by 6 bases and J by 4 bases, with 10 bases between them. The CDR3 sequence is 13 residues long. Germline values: CDR1 LGHNT, CDR2 FRNRAP. The CDR3 is CASGWGPNQPQHF. The CDR3 DNA reads as TGTGCTAGTGGCTGGGGGCCGAATCAGCCCCAGCATTTT.

Comments on this clone: One junction end disagrees with the germline gene, perhaps due to a read error. The genes are TRBV10-3 and TRBJ1-5; 8 nucleotides match TRBD1. CDR1 and CDR2 (germline): ENHRY, SYGVKD. This CDR3 is 15 amino acids long. CDR3: CAIREGQDSDQPQHF. In nucleotides, the CDR3 is TGTGCCATCAGAGAGGGACAGGATAGCGATCAGCCCCAGCATTTT.